The 14 T cell receptor beta chains in this list originate from one sample, sequenced in a study of T cell changes during pregnancy in multiple sclerosis. Using immunoSEQ multiplex PCR, the repertoire was profiled, and TCRdb retains in-frame clones only, with some absent. The sample shows about 41,000 clones, around 89% of them seen only once. The sample here was CD4+ T cells from peripheral blood mononuclear cells, taken in the first trimester of pregnancy. These receptors all stem from a female donor with multiple sclerosis, enrolled in a pregnancy study.

CDR3 loop: CASSLVGGGDQPQHF. CDR3 in DNA: TGTGCCAGCAGCTTGGTAGGTGGGGGGGATCAGCCCCAGCATTTT. The rearrangement uses TRBV7-8 and TRBJ1-5, with D possibly matching TRBD1 (5 bases). This CDR3 is 15 amino acids long. Germline loops: CDR1 SGHVS, CDR2 FQNEAQ. V lost 3 bases and J lost 5, with 14 bases in between.

The chain is built from TRBV27 and TRBJ2-1; 8 nucleotides agree with TRBD2. The CDR3 has 15 amino acids. J gave up 7 bases and V 6 bases, and 11 bases lay outside the gene matches. CDR1 and CDR2 from the germline V gene are MNHEY and SMNVEV (reference sequence). The CDR3 reads CASSTSSLAGNEQFF. The CDR3 region has the DNA TGTGCCAGCAGCACCTCTTCCCTAGCGGGTAATGAGCAGTTCTTC.

The V call is TRBV9, the J call TRBJ2-1, with 9 bases identical to TRBD2. Trimming at V came to 0 bases and at J to 6 bases, leaving 7 bases not matched to a gene. CDR1 SGDLS and CDR2 YYNGEE come from the germline V gene. The CDR3 sequence is 16 residues long. As DNA, the CDR3 is TGTGCCAGCAGCGTAGAGAGAGGGCGGGAGGGCAATGAGCAGTTCTTC. Amino acids: CASSVERGREGNEQFF.

This clone has more than one count but fewer than ten. V is TRBV5-4 and J is TRBJ2-1; TRBD2 matches at 9 bases. J gave up 5 bases and V 1 base, and 4 bases lay outside the gene matches. The CDR3 covers 15 residues. CDR1 and CDR2 (germline): SGHNT, YYREEE (reference sequence). The CDR3 here is CASSLSAGGNNEQFF. DNA for the CDR3: TGTGCCAGCAGCTTGTCAGCGGGAGGCAACAATGAGCAGTTCTTC. The whole variable domain, filled in from reference TRBV5-4 and TRBJ2-1, reads ETGVTQSPTHLIKTRGQQVTLRCSSQSGHNTVSWYQQALGQGPQFIFQYYREEENGRGNFPPRFSGLQFPNYSSELNVNALELDDSALYLCASSLSAGGNNEQFFGPGTRLTVL.

The chain links TRBV6-5 to TRBJ2-2; a possible D gene is TRBD2 (5 bases). CDR1 and CDR2 from the germline V gene are MNHEY and SVGAGI. The CDR3 runs 15 residues. The V end lost 6 bases, the J end lost 5 bases, and 16 bases lay between the germline ends. The CDR3: CASRPPAAGTGELFF. Here the CDR3 DNA reads TGTGCCAGCAGACCCCCGGCGGCGGGTACCGGGGAGCTGTTTTTT.

CDR3 DNA: TGTGCCAGCAGTTTAAGCCCCTGGGACAGTTCCTACGAGCAGTACTTC. It is translated as CASSLSPWDSSYEQYF. The chain carries TRBV28 and TRBJ2-7; 7 nucleotides line up with TRBD1. This CDR3 has 16 residues. V was clipped by 2 bases and J by 1 base; unmatched bases: 8. CDR1 is MDHEN, CDR2 SYDVKM, per germline.

The rearrangement joins TRBV7-9 to TRBJ1-4; D is possibly TRBD1 (5 bases). The CDR3 is 15 amino acids. Germline CDR1 and CDR2: SEHNR and FQNEAQ (reference sequence). The V end lost 5 bases, the J end lost 2 bases, and 12 bases lay between the germline ends. The CDR3 loop reads CASSPAGQTNEKLFF. In nucleotides, the CDR3 is TGTGCCAGCAGCCCAGCGGGGCAGACTAATGAAAAACTGTTTTTT.

Here the CDR3 DNA reads TGTGCCAGCAGCAGAACTAGCGGGAGATCCACCGGGGAGCTGTTTTTT. Residues: CASSRTSGRSTGELFF. The genes are TRBV28 and TRBJ2-2, with 11 bases lining up with TRBD2. The CDR3 totals 16 residues. The junction had 7 bases not matched to a gene; V was cut back by 6 bases and J by 4 bases. The germline V gene encodes CDR1 MDHEN and CDR2 SYDVKM. Based on the CDR3 plus reference TRBV28 and TRBJ2-2, the full variable domain is DVKVTQSSRYLVKRTGEKVFLECVQDMDHENMFWYRQDPGLGLRLIYFSYDVKMKEKGDIPEGYSVSREKKERFSLILESASTNQTSMYLCASSRTSGRSTGELFFGEGSRLTVL.

J is TRBJ1-3 and V is TRBV28, with TRBD1 identical over 7 bases. V dropped 3 bases and J dropped 2; count of bases not matched to a gene: 7. Germline V gene lookup returns CDR1 MDHEN and CDR2 SYDVKM. The CDR3 loop spans 16 amino acids. This chain's CDR3 is CASSFTGTEPGNTIYF. The CDR3 DNA follows: TGTGCCAGCAGTTTCACCGGGACAGAGCCTGGAAACACCATATATTTT.

This rearrangement joins TRBV5-1 to TRBJ2-1, with 7 bases matching TRBD2. The junction had 9 bases not matched to a gene; V was cut back by 5 bases and J by 4 bases. There are 15 residues in the CDR3. Per germline, CDR1 SGHRS and CDR2 YFSETQ. CDR3 sequence (DNA): TGCGCCAGCAGGCCAGCGGGAAATTCTTACAATGAGCAGTTCTTC. Translation gives CASRPAGNSYNEQFF. Together with reference TRBV5-1 and TRBJ2-1, the CDR3 gives the full variable domain: KAGVTQTPRYLIKTRGQQVTLSCSPISGHRSVSWYQQTPGQGLQFLFEYFSETQRNKGNFPGRFSGRQFSNSRSEMNVSTLELGDSALYLCASRPAGNSYNEQFFGPGTRLTVL.

The chain links TRBV27 to TRBJ2-7, with 9 bases aligning to TRBD1. This CDR3 region has 14 residues. With 5 bases clipped from V and 3 bases from J, the junction kept 5 bases outside the gene matches. Germline CDR1 and CDR2: MNHEY and SMNVEV (reference sequence). The CDR3 nucleotides are TGTGCCAGCAGTGGACAGGGGTCTTTCTACGAGCAGTACTTC. It encodes CASSGQGSFYEQYF.

This chain uses TRBV19 with TRBJ1-2; 8 bases align to TRBD1. Looked up from germline, CDR1 is LNHDA and CDR2 is SQIVND (reference sequence). The J segment lost 5 bases and the V segment lost 4 bases, leaving 3 bases of the junction unmatched. This CDR3 is built from 13 residues. The CDR3 protein is CASSKGQAYGYTF. The CDR3 nucleotides are TGTGCCAGTAGTAAGGGACAGGCTTATGGCTACACCTTC.

The chain has TRBV7-2 and TRBJ1-1; possibly TRBD1 for D (6 bases). The CDR3 runs 14 residues. Germline V CDR1 and CDR2: SGHTA, FQGNSA. Trimming pared 5 bases from V and 4 bases from J, leaving 14 bases between. Here the CDR3 reads CASSREQGITEAFF. The CDR3 nucleotides are TGTGCCAGCAGCCGGGAACAGGGTATCACTGAAGCTTTCTTT. The full variable domain, completed using reference TRBV7-2 and TRBJ1-1, is GAGVSQSPSNKVTEKGKDVELRCDPISGHTALYWYRQSLGQGLEFLIYFQGNSAPDKSGLPSDRFSAERTGGSVSTLTIQRTQQEDSAVYLCASSREQGITEAFFGQGTRLTVV.

V gene TRBV28 combines with J gene TRBJ2-7; D ambiguous. The CDR3 sequence is 12 residues long. Germline loops: CDR1 MDHEN, CDR2 SYDVKM. The V end lost 7 bases, the J end lost 2 bases, and 9 bases lay between the germline ends. CDR3 coding DNA: TGTGCCAGCAACTCAATTACCTACGAGCAGTACTTC. It yields the protein CASNSITYEQYF.